The entry below describes one TCR beta chain. V dropped 0 bases and J dropped 9 bases, with 9 bases sitting between them. The CDR3 totals 13 residues. CDR1 and CDR2 (germline): MNHEY, SMNVEV (reference sequence). The data belong to a study of T cell changes during pregnancy in multiple sclerosis. The protocol was immunoSEQ multiplex PCR, while the TCRdb copy is restricted to in-frame clones and leaves out a portion. This sample carries approximately 63,000 clones, over 90% of them seen once, and the ten largest clones take roughly 2.6%. The genes are TRBV27 and TRBJ2-1; D is unclear. This material consisted of CD8+ T cells from peripheral blood mononuclear cells, taken in the third trimester of pregnancy. This TCR derives from a female donor with multiple sclerosis, enrolled in a pregnancy study. The DNA for the CDR3 is TGTGCCAGCAGTTTATCACTCACTTCTGAGCAGTTCTTC. Translating gives CASSLSLTSEQFF.